These T cell receptor beta chains were read from a single sample in a study of Graves' ophthalmopathy and Graves' hyperthyroidism. A single record per CDR3 protein comes from TCRdb applying MiXCR to the multiplex PCR reads. The data contain around 400,000 distinct CDR3 sequences, roughly 20% of them singletons. Sequences were obtained from peripheral blood. These receptors originate from a woman younger than 35 with stable Graves' hyperthyroidism. The CDR3 runs from the conserved cysteine through the conserved F or W. D genes are given only for firm matches. Size is omitted from some rows. Given values are once, few, many or a class for expanded clones.

j_call: TRBJ1-1; clone_size: many; v_call: TRBV29-1; d_call: NA; cdr3_aa: CSVEDPIGGAFF; cdr3_nt: TGCAGCGTTGAAGATCCGATCGGTGGAGCTTTCTTT
j_call: TRBJ2-3; clone_size: NA; v_call: TRBV13; d_call: NA; cdr3_aa: CASSLVGRTDTQYF; cdr3_nt: TGTGCCAGCAGCTTAGTCGGACGGACAGATACGCAGTATTTT
j_call: TRBJ2-7; clone_size: NA; v_call: TRBV6-1; d_call: TRBD2; cdr3_aa: CASSDILAGGWSYEQYF; cdr3_nt: TGTGCCAGCAGTGATATACTAGCGGGAGGATGGTCCTACGAGCAGTACTTC
j_call: TRBJ2-7; clone_size: many; v_call: TRBV6-5; d_call: NA; cdr3_aa: CASSHRLDSYEQYF; cdr3_nt: TGTGCCAGCAGTCACCGCCTGGACAGCTACGAGCAGTACTTC
j_call: TRBJ1-1; clone_size: many; v_call: TRBV5-1; d_call: NA; cdr3_aa: CASSRGGGVWSEAFF; cdr3_nt: TGCGCCAGCAGCCGAGGGGGAGGGGTTTGGTCTGAAGCTTTCTTT
j_call: TRBJ1-2; clone_size: many; v_call: TRBV7-2; d_call: TRBD1; cdr3_aa: CASSTRDRGHGGYGYTF; cdr3_nt: TGTGCCAGCAGCACCCGGGACAGGGGGCATGGGGGCTATGGCTACACCTTC
j_call: TRBJ2-7; clone_size: NA; v_call: TRBV29-1; d_call: TRBD2; cdr3_aa: CSVAGTSGSKIYEQYF; cdr3_nt: TGCAGCGTAGCCGGGACTAGCGGGAGCAAAATCTACGAGCAGTACTTC
j_call: TRBJ2-7; clone_size: many; v_call: TRBV20-1; d_call: NA; cdr3_aa: CSARLVEYEQYF; cdr3_nt: TGCAGTGCTAGACTAGTAGAGTACGAGCAGTACTTC
j_call: TRBJ2-5; clone_size: many; v_call: TRBV20-1; d_call: NA; cdr3_aa: CSANHHREEETQYF; cdr3_nt: TGCAGTGCAAATCATCACAGGGAGGAGGAGACCCAGTACTTC
j_call: TRBJ2-5; clone_size: many; v_call: TRBV10-3; d_call: TRBD2; cdr3_aa: CATGLAGSETQYF; cdr3_nt: TGTGCCACGGGACTAGCGGGAAGTGAGACCCAGTACTTC
j_call: TRBJ2-2; clone_size: many; v_call: TRBV27; d_call: NA; cdr3_aa: CASSWGLATGELFF; cdr3_nt: TGTGCCAGCAGCTGGGGACTTGCCACCGGGGAGCTGTTTTTT
j_call: TRBJ1-1; clone_size: many; v_call: TRBV7-6; d_call: NA; cdr3_aa: CASSPDMRPTEAFF; cdr3_nt: TGTGCCAGCAGCCCCGACATGAGGCCCACTGAAGCTTTCTTT
j_call: TRBJ2-6; clone_size: many; v_call: TRBV7-9; d_call: NA; cdr3_aa: CASRSSGGANVLTF; cdr3_nt: TGTGCCAGCAGGTCCTCGGGGGGGGCCAACGTCCTGACTTTC
j_call: TRBJ2-5; clone_size: many; v_call: TRBV6-5; d_call: NA; cdr3_aa: CASSFGNREKTQYF; cdr3_nt: TGTGCCAGCAGTTTTGGTAACAGGGAAAAGACCCAGTACTTC
j_call: TRBJ1-5; clone_size: NA; v_call: TRBV12-3/TRBV12-4; d_call: NA; cdr3_aa: CASSFLGSQPQHF; cdr3_nt: TGTGCCAGCAGTTTTCTGGGTTCTCAGCCTCAGCATTTT
j_call: TRBJ2-7; clone_size: NA; v_call: TRBV11-1; d_call: NA; cdr3_aa: CASSLGQIGEQYF; cdr3_nt: TGTGCCAGCAGCTTAGGGCAGATCGGCGAGCAGTACTTC
j_call: TRBJ2-3; clone_size: many; v_call: TRBV4-1; d_call: NA; cdr3_aa: CASSVLAGDTQYF; cdr3_nt: TGCGCCAGCAGCGTCTTGGCGGGAGATACGCAGTATTTT
j_call: TRBJ2-7; clone_size: many; v_call: TRBV12-3/TRBV12-4; d_call: NA; cdr3_aa: CASSLSGVGYEQYF; cdr3_nt: TGTGCCAGCAGTTTATCGGGAGTTGGGTACGAGCAGTACTTC
j_call: TRBJ1-1; clone_size: many; v_call: TRBV6-5; d_call: NA; cdr3_aa: CASSYPGSTEAFF; cdr3_nt: TGTGCCAGCAGTTACCCAGGGAGCACTGAAGCTTTCTTT
j_call: TRBJ2-5; clone_size: many; v_call: TRBV6-1; d_call: NA; cdr3_aa: CASSEDWAAQETQYF; cdr3_nt: TGTGCCAGCAGTGAAGATTGGGCAGCCCAAGAGACCCAGTACTTC
j_call: TRBJ1-2; clone_size: many; v_call: TRBV4-3; d_call: NA; cdr3_aa: CASSPGVDGLLNYGYTF; cdr3_nt: TGCGCCAGCAGCCCTGGGGTGGACGGTCTGCTTAACTATGGCTACACCTTC
j_call: TRBJ1-2; clone_size: NA; v_call: TRBV30; d_call: TRBD1; cdr3_aa: CVWRTGDGYGYTF; cdr3_nt: TGTGTCTGGAGGACAGGGGATGGCTATGGCTACACCTTC
j_call: TRBJ2-6; clone_size: many; v_call: TRBV7-3; d_call: NA; cdr3_aa: CASSSTTNVLTF; cdr3_nt: TGTGCCAGCAGCTCAACGACCAACGTCCTGACTTTC
j_call: TRBJ2-7; clone_size: many; v_call: TRBV5-6; d_call: TRBD2; cdr3_aa: CASSAGLAVSYEQYF; cdr3_nt: TGTGCCAGCAGCGCGGGACTAGCGGTCTCCTACGAGCAGTACTTC
j_call: TRBJ2-2; clone_size: many; v_call: TRBV29-1; d_call: TRBD1; cdr3_aa: CSVGTGGRTGELFF; cdr3_nt: TGCAGCGTGGGCACAGGGGGGCGCACCGGGGAGCTGTTTTTT
j_call: TRBJ2-6; clone_size: many; v_call: TRBV20-1; d_call: NA; cdr3_aa: CSAPSSGANVLTF; cdr3_nt: TGCAGTGCTCCCTCCTCTGGGGCCAACGTCCTGACTTTC
j_call: TRBJ2-4; clone_size: many; v_call: TRBV7-2; d_call: NA; cdr3_aa: CASSLPKNIQYF; cdr3_nt: TGTGCCAGCAGCTTACCCAAAAACATTCAGTACTTC
j_call: TRBJ2-6; clone_size: many; v_call: TRBV28; d_call: NA; cdr3_aa: CASSADRPSGANVLTF; cdr3_nt: TGTGCCAGCAGCGCAGACCGTCCCTCTGGGGCCAACGTCCTGACTTTC
j_call: TRBJ1-1; clone_size: NA; v_call: TRBV20-1; d_call: TRBD1; cdr3_aa: CSATQGVHTEAFF; cdr3_nt: TGCAGTGCTACACAGGGGGTCCACACTGAAGCTTTCTTT
j_call: TRBJ2-7; clone_size: many; v_call: TRBV2; d_call: NA; cdr3_aa: CASSEVQAWYF; cdr3_nt: TGTGCCAGCAGTGAGGTCCAGGCTTGGTACTTC
j_call: TRBJ2-2; clone_size: many; v_call: TRBV27; d_call: NA; cdr3_aa: CASSRTVTGELFF; cdr3_nt: TGTGCCAGCAGTCGGACAGTCACCGGGGAGCTGTTTTTT
j_call: TRBJ1-2; clone_size: many; v_call: TRBV6-1; d_call: TRBD1; cdr3_aa: CASSTRTGGGDGYTF; cdr3_nt: TGTGCCAGCAGTACGAGGACAGGGGGCGGGGATGGCTACACCTTC
j_call: TRBJ2-7; clone_size: many; v_call: TRBV10-3; d_call: NA; cdr3_aa: CAISESGLPPYEQYF; cdr3_nt: TGTGCCATCAGTGAGTCGGGGCTTCCCCCCTACGAGCAGTACTTC
j_call: TRBJ2-7; clone_size: many; v_call: TRBV6-5; d_call: NA; cdr3_aa: CASSGLAGSSYEQYF; cdr3_nt: TGTGCCAGCAGCGGGCTGGCGGGAAGCTCCTACGAGCAGTACTTC
j_call: TRBJ1-1; clone_size: many; v_call: TRBV5-6; d_call: TRBD1; cdr3_aa: CASSWTGGLTEAFF; cdr3_nt: TGTGCCAGCAGCTGGACAGGGGGCTTGACTGAAGCTTTCTTT
j_call: TRBJ1-2; clone_size: many; v_call: TRBV6-2/TRBV6-3; d_call: NA; cdr3_aa: CASSYLRGAGYTF; cdr3_nt: TGTGCCAGCAGTTACCTCAGGGGCGCGGGATACACCTTC
j_call: TRBJ1-3; clone_size: many; v_call: TRBV24-1; d_call: NA; cdr3_aa: CAVGGPNSGNTIYF; cdr3_nt: TGTGCCGTGGGAGGACCGAACTCTGGAAACACCATATATTTT
j_call: TRBJ1-5; clone_size: NA; v_call: TRBV20-1; d_call: TRBD1; cdr3_aa: CSAIGMTGDVQPQHF; cdr3_nt: TGCAGTGCTATAGGGATGACAGGGGACGTTCAGCCCCAGCATTTT
j_call: TRBJ1-1; clone_size: NA; v_call: TRBV29-1; d_call: NA; cdr3_aa: CSVAGVTEAFF; cdr3_nt: TGCAGCGTTGCAGGGGTCACTGAAGCTTTCTTT
j_call: TRBJ1-1; clone_size: many; v_call: TRBV12-3/TRBV12-4; d_call: NA; cdr3_aa: CASLSLLGTEAFF; cdr3_nt: TGTGCCAGCCTTTCTCTCCTTGGCACTGAAGCTTTCTTT
j_call: TRBJ2-2; clone_size: many; v_call: TRBV24-1; d_call: NA; cdr3_aa: CATSGLGESTGELFF; cdr3_nt: TGTGCCACCAGTGGATTGGGGGAGAGCACCGGGGAGCTGTTTTTT
j_call: TRBJ2-4; clone_size: many; v_call: TRBV28; d_call: TRBD2; cdr3_aa: CASSFSLAGGDRNIQYF; cdr3_nt: TGTGCCAGCAGTTTCTCGCTAGCGGGAGGAGATAGGAACATTCAGTACTTC
j_call: TRBJ1-5; clone_size: many; v_call: TRBV20-1; d_call: NA; cdr3_aa: CSAREGQLQPQHF; cdr3_nt: TGCAGTGCTAGAGAAGGACAACTTCAGCCCCAGCATTTT
j_call: TRBJ2-7; clone_size: many; v_call: TRBV19; d_call: NA; cdr3_aa: CASSTTEGAEQYF; cdr3_nt: TGTGCCAGTAGCACCACCGAGGGCGCCGAGCAGTACTTC